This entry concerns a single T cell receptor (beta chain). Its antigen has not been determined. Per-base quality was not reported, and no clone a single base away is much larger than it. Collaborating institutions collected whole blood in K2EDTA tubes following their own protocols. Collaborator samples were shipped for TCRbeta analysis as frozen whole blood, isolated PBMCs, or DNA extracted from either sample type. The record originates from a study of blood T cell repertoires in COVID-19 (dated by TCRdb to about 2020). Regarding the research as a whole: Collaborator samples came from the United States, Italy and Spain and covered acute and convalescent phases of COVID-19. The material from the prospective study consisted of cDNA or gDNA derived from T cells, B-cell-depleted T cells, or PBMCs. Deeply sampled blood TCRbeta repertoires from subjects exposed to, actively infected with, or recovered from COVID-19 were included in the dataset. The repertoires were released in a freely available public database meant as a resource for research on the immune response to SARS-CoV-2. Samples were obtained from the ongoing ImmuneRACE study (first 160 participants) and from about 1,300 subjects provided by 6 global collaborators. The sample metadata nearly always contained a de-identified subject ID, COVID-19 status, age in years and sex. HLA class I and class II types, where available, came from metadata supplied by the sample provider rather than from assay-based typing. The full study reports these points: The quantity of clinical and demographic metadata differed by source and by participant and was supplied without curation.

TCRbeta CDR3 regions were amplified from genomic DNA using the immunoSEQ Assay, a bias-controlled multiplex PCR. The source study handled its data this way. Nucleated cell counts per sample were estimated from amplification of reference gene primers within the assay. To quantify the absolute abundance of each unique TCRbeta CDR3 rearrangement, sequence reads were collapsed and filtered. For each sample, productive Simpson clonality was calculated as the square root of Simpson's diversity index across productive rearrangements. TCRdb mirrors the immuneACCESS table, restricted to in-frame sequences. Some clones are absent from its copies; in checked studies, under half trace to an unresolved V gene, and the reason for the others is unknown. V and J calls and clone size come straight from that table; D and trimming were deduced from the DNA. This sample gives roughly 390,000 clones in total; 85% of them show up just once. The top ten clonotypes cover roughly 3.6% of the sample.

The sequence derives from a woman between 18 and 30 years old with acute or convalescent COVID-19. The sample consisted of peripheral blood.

This receptor carries the CDR3 CASSNAGNTEAFF. The nucleotide sequence is TGTGCCAGTAGTAATGCAGGGAACACTGAAGCTTTCTTT. Rearrangement joined TRBV19 to TRBJ1-1, with no confidently assigned D gene. V and J lose 4 bases and 1 base, and a span of 7 bases separates them. The cysteine opens and the phenylalanine closes a CDR3 of 13 amino acids. Kept here is only the CDR3 DNA, which spans 39 bases and is read in frame from base 1. CDR1 and CDR2 were assigned from the germline V gene (reference sequence) as LNHDA and SQIVND. Supplemented by the reference TRBV19 and TRBJ1-1 proteins around the CDR3, the complete variable domain is DGGITQSPKYLFRKEGQNVTLSCEQNLNHDAMYWYRQDPGQGLRLIYYSQIVNDFQKGDIAEGYSVSREKKESFPLTVTSAQKNPTAFYLCASSNAGNTEAFFGQGTRLTVV.